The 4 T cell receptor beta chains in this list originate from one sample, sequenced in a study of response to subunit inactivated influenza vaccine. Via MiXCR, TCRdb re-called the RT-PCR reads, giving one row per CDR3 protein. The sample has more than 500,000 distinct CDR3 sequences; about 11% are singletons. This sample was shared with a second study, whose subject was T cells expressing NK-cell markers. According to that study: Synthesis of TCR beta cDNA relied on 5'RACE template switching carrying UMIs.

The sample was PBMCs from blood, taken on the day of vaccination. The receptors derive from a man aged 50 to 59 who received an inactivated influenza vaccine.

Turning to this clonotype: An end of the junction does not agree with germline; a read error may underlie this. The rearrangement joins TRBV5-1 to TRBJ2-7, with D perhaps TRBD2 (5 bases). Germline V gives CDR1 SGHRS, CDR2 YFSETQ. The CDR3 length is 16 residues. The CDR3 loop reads CPSSLVEGATPYEQYF. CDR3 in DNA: TGCCCCAGCAGCTTGGTCGAGGGTGCGACCCCCTACGAGCAGTACTTC.

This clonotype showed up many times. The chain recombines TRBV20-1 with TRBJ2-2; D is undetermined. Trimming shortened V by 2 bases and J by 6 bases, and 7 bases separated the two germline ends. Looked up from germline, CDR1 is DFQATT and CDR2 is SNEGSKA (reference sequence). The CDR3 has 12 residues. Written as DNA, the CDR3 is TGCAGTGCTAGAAGGTCGGCCGGGGAGCTGTTTTTT. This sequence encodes CSARRSAGELFF.

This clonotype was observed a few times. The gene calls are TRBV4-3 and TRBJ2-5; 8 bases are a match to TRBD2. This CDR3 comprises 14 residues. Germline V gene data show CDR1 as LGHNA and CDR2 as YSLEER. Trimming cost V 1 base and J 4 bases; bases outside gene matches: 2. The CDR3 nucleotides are TGCGCCAGCAGCCAAGCGGCGGGAGGAGAGACCCAGTACTTC. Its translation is CASSQAAGGETQYF.

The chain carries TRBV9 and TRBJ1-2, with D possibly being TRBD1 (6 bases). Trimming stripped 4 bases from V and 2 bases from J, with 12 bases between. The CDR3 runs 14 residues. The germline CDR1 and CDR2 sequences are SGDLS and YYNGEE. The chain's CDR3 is CASSTETGNYGYTF. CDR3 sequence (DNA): TGTGCCAGCAGCACCGAAACAGGGAACTATGGCTACACCTTC.